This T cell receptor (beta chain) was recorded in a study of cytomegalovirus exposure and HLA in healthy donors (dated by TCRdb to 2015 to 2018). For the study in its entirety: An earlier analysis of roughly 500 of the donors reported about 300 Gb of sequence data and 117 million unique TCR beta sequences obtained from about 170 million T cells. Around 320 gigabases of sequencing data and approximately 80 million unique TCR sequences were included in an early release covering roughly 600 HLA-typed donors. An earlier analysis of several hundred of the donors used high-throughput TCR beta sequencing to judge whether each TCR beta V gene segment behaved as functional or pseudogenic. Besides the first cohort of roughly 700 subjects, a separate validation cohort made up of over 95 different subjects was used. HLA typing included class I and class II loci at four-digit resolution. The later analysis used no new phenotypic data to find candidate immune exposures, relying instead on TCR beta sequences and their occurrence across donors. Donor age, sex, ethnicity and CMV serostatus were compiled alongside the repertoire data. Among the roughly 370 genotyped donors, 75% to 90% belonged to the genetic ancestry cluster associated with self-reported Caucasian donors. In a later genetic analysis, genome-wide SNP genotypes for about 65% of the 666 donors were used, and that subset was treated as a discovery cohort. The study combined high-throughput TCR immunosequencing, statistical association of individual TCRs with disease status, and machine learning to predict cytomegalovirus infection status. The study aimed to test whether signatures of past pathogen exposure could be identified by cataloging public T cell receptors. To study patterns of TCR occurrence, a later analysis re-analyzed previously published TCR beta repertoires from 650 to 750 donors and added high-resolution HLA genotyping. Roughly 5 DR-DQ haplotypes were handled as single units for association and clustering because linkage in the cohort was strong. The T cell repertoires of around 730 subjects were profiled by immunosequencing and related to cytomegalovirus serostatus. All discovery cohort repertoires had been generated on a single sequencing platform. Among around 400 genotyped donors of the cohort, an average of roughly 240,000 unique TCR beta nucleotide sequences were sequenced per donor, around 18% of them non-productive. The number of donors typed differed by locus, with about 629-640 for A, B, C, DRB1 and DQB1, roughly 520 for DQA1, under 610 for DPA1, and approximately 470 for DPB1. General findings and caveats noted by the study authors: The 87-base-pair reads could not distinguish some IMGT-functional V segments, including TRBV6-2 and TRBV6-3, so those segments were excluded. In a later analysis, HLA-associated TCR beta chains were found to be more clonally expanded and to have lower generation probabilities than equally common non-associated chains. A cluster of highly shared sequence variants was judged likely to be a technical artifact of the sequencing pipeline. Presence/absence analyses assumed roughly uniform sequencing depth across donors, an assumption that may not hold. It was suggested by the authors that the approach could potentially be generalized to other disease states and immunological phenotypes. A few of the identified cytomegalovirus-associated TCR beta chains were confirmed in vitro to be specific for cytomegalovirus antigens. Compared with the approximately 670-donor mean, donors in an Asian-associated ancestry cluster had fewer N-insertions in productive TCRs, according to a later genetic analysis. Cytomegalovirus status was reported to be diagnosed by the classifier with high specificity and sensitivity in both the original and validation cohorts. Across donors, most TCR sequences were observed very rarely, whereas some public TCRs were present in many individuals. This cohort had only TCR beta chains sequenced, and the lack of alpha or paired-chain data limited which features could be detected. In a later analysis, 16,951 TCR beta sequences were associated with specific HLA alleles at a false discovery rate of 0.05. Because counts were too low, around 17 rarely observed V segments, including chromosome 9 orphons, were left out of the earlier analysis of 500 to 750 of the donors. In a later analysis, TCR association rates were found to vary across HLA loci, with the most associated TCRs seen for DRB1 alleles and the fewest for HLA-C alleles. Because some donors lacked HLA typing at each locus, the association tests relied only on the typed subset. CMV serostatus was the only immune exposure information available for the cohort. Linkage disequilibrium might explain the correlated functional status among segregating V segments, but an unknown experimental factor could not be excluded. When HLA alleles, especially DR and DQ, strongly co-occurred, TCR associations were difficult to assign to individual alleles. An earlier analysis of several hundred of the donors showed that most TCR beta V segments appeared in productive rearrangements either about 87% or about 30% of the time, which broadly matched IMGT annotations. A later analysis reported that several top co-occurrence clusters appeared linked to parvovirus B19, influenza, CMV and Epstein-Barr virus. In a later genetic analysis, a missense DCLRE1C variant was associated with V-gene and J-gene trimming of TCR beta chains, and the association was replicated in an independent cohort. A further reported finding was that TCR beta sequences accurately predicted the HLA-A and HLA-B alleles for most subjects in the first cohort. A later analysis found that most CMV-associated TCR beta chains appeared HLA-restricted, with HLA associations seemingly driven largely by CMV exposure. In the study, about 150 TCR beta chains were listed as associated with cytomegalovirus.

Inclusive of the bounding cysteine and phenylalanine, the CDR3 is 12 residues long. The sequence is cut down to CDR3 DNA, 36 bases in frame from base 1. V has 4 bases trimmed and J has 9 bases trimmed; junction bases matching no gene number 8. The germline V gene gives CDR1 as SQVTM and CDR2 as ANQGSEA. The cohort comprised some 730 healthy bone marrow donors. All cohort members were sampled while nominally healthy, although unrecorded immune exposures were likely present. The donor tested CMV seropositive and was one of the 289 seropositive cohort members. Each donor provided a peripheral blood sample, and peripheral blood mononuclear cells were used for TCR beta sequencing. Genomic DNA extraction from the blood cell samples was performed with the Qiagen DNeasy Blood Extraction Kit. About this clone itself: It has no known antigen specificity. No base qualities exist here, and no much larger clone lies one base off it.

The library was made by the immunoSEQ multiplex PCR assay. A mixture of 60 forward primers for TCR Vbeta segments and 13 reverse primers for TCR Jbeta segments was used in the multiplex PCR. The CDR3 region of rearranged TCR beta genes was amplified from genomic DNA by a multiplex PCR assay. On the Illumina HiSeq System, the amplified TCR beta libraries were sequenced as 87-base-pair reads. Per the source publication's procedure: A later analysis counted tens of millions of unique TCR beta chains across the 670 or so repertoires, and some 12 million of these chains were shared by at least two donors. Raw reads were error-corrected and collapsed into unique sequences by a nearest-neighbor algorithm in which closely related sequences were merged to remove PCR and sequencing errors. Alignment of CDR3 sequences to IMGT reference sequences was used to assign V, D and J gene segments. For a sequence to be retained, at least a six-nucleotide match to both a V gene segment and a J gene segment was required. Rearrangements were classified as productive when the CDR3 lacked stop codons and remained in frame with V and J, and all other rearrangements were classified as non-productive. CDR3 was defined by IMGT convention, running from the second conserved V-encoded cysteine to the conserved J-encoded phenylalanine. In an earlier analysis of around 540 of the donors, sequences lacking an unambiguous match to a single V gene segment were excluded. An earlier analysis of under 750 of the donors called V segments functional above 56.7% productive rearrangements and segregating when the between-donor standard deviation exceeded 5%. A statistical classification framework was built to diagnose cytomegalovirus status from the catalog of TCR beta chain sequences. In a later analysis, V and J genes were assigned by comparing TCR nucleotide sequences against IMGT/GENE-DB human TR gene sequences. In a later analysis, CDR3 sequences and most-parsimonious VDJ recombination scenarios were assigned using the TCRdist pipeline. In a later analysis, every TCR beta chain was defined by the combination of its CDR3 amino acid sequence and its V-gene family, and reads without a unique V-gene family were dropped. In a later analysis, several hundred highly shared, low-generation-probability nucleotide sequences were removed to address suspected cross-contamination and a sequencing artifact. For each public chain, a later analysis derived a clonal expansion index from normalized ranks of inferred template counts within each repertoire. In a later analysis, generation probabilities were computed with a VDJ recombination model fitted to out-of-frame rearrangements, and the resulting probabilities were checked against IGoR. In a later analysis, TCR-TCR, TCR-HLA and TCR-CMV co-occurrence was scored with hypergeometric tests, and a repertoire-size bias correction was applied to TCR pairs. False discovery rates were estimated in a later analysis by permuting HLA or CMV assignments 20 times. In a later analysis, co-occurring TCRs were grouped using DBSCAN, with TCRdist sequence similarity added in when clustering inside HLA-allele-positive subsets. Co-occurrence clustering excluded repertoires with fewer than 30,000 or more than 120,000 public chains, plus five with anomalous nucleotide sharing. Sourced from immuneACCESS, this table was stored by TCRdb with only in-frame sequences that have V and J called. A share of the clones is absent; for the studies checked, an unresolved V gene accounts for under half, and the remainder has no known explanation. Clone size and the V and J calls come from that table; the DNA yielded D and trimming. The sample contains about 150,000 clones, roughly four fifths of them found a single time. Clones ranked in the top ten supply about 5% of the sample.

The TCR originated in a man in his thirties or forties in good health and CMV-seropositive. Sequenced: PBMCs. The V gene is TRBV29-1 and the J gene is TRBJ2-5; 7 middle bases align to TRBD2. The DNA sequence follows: TGCAGCGTTGCAGGGAGCGGGGAGGCCCAGTACTTC. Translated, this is CSVAGSGEAQYF.